This T cell receptor (beta chain) was recovered during a study of regulatory T cells in long-lasting Graves disease. Through Arm-PCR of CDR3 regions and iRepertoire HTBI primers, TCR beta libraries were built. TCRdb used MiXCR to reprocess the multiplex PCR reads, holding one entry per CDR3 protein. The sample contains hundreds of thousands of distinct CDR3 sequences, around 15% of which appear only once. Time point indicated: newly diagnosed GD, antithyroid drugs for less than 3 months. RNA isolated from PBMCs was used to make the TCR library. Peripheral blood, at nine milliliters, went into EDTA tubes. The CDR3 has 18 amino acids. Trimming removed 3 bases from V and 2 bases from J; junction bases left unmatched: 12. Germline V gives CDR1 SGHVS, CDR2 FNYEAQ. Study-level findings and limits: There were preferences for TRBV28, TRBJ1-2 and TRBJ2-5 in persistent disease.

Ten or more counts support this clonotype. The antigen remains unidentified. This sample was also put to use in a study of T cells in Graves' hyperthyroidism and ophthalmopathy. From that paper: RT-PCR in the first round (using the HTBI primer set) targeted the TCR CDR3.

The chain links TRBV7-6 to TRBJ2-1; 8 bases align to TRBD2. The TCR sequence derives from a woman in her twenties or thirties with Graves disease. Specimen: peripheral blood mononuclear cells (PBMCs), collected at new diagnosis, from a patient treated with antithyroid drugs. The CDR3 region has the DNA TGTGCCAGCAGCTTGGACAGAACTAGCGGCAAAACCTACAATGAGCAGTTCTTC. Encoded protein: CASSLDRTSGKTYNEQFF.